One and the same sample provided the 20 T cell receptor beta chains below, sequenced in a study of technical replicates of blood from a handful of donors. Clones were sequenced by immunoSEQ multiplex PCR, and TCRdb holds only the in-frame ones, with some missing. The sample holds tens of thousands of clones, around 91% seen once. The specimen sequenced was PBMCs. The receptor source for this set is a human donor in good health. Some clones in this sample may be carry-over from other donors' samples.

Here the CDR3 DNA reads TGTGCCTGGAGTGGGGGAGGGAATTTTGAAGCTTTCTTT. Protein sequence: CAWSGGGNFEAFF. V usage is TRBV30 and J usage is TRBJ1-1; D uncertain. Deletions cut 1 base from V and 7 bases from J, with 13 bases between. CDR1 is GTSNPN, CDR2 SVGIG, per germline (reference sequence). The CDR3 extends over 13 amino acids. Variable domain in full (rest from reference TRBV30 and TRBJ1-1): SQTIHQWPATLVQPVGSPLSLECTVEGTSNPNLYWYRQAAGRGLQLLFYSVGIGQISSEVPQNLSASRPQDRQFILSSKKLLLSDSGFYLCAWSGGGNFEAFFGQGTRLTVV.

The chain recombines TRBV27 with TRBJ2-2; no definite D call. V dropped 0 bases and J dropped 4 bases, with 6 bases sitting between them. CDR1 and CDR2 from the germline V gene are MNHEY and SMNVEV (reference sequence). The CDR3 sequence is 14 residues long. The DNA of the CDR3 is TGTGCCAGCAGTTTATCGTTAGTCACCGGGGAGCTGTTTTTT. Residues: CASSLSLVTGELFF.

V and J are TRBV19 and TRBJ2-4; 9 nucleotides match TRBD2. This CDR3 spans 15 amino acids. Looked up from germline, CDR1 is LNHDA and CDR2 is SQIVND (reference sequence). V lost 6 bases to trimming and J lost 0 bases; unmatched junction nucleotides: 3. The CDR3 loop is CASRERGVAKNIQYF. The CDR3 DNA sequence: TGTGCCAGTAGAGAGCGGGGGGTAGCCAAAAACATTCAGTACTTC.

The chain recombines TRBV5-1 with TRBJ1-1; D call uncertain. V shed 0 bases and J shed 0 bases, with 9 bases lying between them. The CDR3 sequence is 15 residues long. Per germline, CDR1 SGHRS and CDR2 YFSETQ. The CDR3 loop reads CASSLGGGMNTEAFF. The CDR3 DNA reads TGCGCCAGCAGCTTGGGAGGAGGGATGAACACTGAAGCTTTCTTT. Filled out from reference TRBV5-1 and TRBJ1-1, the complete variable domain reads KAGVTQTPRYLIKTRGQQVTLSCSPISGHRSVSWYQQTPGQGLQFLFEYFSETQRNKGNFPGRFSGRQFSNSRSEMNVSTLELGDSALYLCASSLGGGMNTEAFFGQGTRLTVV.

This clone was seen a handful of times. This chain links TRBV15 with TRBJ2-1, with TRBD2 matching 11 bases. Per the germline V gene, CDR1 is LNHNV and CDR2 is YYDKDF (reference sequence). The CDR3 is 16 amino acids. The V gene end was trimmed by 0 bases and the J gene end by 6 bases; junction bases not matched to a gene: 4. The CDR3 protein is CATSRDPTSGSNEQFF. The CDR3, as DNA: TGTGCCACCAGCAGAGATCCAACTAGCGGGAGCAATGAGCAGTTCTTC.

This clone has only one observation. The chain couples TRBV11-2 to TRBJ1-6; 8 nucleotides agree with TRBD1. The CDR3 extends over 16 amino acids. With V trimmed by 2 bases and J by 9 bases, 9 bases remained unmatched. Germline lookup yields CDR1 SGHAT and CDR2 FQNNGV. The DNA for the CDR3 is TGTGCCAGCAGCTTATTCGGACAGGGTGTAGGTTCACCCCTCCACTTT. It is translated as CASSLFGQGVGSPLHF.

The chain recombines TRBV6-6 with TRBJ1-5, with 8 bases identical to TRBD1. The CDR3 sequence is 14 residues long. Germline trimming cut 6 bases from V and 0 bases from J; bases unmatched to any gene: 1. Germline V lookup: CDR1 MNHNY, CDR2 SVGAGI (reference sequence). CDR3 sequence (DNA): TGTGCCAGCAGACAGGGGGGTAGCAATCAGCCCCAGCATTTT. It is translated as CASRQGGSNQPQHF.

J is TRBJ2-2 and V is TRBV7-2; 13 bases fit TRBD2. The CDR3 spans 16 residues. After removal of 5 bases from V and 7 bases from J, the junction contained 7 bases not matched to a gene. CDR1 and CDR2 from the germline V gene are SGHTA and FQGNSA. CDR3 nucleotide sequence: TGTGCCAGCAGCGCCACTAGCGGGGGGGCTATCGGGGAGCTGTTTTTT. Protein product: CASSATSGGAIGELFF.

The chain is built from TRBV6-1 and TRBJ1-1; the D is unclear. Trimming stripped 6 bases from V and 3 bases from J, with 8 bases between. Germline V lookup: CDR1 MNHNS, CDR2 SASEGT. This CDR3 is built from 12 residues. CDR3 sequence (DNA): TGTGCCAGCAGCCGGGGAGACACTGAAGCTTTCTTT. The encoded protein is CASSRGDTEAFF.

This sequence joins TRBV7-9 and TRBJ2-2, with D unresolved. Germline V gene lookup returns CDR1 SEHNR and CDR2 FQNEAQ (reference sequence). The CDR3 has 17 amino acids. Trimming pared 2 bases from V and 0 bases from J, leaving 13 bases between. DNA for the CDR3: TGTGCCAGCAGCTTAACAGTGCTGCCTCCGAACACCGGGGAGCTGTTTTTT. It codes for CASSLTVLPPNTGELFF. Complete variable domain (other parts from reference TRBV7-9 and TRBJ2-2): DTGVSQNPRHKITKRGQNVTFRCDPISEHNRLYWYRQTLGQGPEFLTYFQNEAQLEKSRLLSDRFSAERPKGSFSTLEIQRTEQGDSAMYLCASSLTVLPPNTGELFFGEGSRLTVL.

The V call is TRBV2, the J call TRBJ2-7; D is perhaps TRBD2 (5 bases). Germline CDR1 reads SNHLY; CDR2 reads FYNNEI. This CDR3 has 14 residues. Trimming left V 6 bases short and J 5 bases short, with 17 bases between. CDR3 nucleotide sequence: TGTGCCAGCAGGGACTCCCCTCCGAGGAACGAGCAGTACTTC. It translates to CASRDSPPRNEQYF.

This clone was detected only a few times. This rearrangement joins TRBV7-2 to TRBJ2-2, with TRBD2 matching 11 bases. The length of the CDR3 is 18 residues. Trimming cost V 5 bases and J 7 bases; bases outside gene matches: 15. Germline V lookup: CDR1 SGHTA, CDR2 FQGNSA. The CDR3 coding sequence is TGTGCCAGCAGCCCAAGCTTATTAGCGGGAGGGCCGGGCGGGGAGCTGTTTTTT. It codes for CASSPSLLAGGPGGELFF.

CDR3 sequence (DNA): TGTGCCTGGAGTGTAGGACAGGGGGTAGGCAATGAGCAGTTCTTC. Residues: CAWSVGQGVGNEQFF. The chain couples TRBV30 to TRBJ2-1; 10 positions agree with TRBD1. There are 15 residues in the CDR3. Germline V gene data show CDR1 as GTSNPN and CDR2 as SVGIG (reference sequence). The trim removed 0 bases at V and 6 bases at J, leaving 5 bases unmatched.

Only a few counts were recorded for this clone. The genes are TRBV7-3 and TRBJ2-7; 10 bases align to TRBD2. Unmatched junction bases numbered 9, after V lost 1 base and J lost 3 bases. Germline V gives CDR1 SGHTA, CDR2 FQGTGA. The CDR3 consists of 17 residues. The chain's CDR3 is CASSLILAGRGLYEQYF. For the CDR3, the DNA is TGTGCCAGCAGCTTAATACTAGCGGGAAGGGGGCTCTACGAGCAGTACTTC.

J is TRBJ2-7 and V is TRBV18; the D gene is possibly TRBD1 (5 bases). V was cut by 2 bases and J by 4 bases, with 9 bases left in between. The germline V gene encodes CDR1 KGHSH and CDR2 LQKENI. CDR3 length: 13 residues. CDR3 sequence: CASSPIDSYEQYF. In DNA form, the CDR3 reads TGTGCCAGCTCACCAATAGACAGTTACGAGCAGTACTTC.

The CDR3, as DNA: TGTGCCAGCAGCTCGGATTGGGCAGGGGGCAACTACGAGCAGTACTTC. Its protein product is CASSSDWAGGNYEQYF. The chain joins TRBV5-6 to TRBJ2-7, with TRBD1 identical over 8 bases. CDR1 and CDR2 (germline): SGHDT, YYEEEE. This CDR3 comprises 16 residues. The V segment lost 3 bases and the J segment 3 bases; nucleotides outside the gene matches: 11. Full variable domain (outside the CDR3, taken from reference TRBV5-6 and TRBJ2-7): DAGVTQSPTHLIKTRGQQVTLRCSPKSGHDTVSWYQQALGQGPQFIFQYYEEEERQRGNFPDRFSGHQFPNYSSELNVNALLLGDSALYLCASSSDWAGGNYEQYFGPGTRLTVT.

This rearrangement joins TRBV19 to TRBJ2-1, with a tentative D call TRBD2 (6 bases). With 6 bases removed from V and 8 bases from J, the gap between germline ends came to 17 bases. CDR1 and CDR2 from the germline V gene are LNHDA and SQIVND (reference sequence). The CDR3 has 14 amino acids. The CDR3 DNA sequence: TGTGCCAGTAGCAGACTAGGCGGGCACGATGAGCAGTTCTTC. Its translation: CASSRLGGHDEQFF.

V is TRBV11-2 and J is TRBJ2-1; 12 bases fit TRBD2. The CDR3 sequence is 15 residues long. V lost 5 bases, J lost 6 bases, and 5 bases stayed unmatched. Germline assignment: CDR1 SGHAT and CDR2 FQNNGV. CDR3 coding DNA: TGTGCCAGCAGCCCATCTAGCGGGGGGGCCAATGAGCAGTTCTTC. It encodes CASSPSSGGANEQFF.

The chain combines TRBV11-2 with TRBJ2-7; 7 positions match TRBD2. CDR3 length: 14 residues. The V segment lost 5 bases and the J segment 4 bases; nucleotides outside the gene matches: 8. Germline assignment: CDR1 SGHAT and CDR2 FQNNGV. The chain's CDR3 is CASSRERTRYEQYF. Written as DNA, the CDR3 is TGTGCCAGCAGCCGGGAGAGGACTAGATACGAGCAGTACTTC.

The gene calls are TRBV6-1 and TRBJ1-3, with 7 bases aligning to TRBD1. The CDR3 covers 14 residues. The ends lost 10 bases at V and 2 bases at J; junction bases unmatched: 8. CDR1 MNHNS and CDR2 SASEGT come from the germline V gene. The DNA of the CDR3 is TGTGCCACCAACGCCAGGGGGGCTGGAAACACCATATATTTT. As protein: CATNARGAGNTIYF.